This T cell receptor beta chain was found in a study of shared clonotypes between healthy human individuals. Study conclusions and caveats: Naive subsets typically showed greater estimated richness than memory subsets. The study found roughly 5% of naive CD4 clonotypes shared across several donors.

The assay was carried out at the deep level. Produced via immunoSEQ multiplex PCR; TCRdb's table is partial and in-frame only. The table includes under 700,000 clones, roughly 96% detected once. This CDR3 spans 14 amino acids. Trimming took 9 bases from V and 4 from J; bases not matched to a gene: 9. Germline V gene lookup returns CDR1 MNHEY and CDR2 SMNVEV (reference sequence). Only CD45RO-negative cells positively selected for CCR7 counted as naive CD8 cells, so terminally differentiated effector memory CD45RA+ cells were excluded. Caucasian adults residing in Nashville, Tennessee made up all the donors. Note on this clone: The antigen is undetermined.

The V call is TRBV27, the J call TRBJ2-7, with 10 bases matching TRBD1. Sequenced sample: naive CD8+ T cells sorted from blood. The origin of this receptor is a woman aged 30 to 39 in good health. The DNA for the CDR3 is TGTGCCAGTTCCCCGGGGGACAGGGGTTACGAGCAGTACTTC. Amino acids: CASSPGDRGYEQYF.